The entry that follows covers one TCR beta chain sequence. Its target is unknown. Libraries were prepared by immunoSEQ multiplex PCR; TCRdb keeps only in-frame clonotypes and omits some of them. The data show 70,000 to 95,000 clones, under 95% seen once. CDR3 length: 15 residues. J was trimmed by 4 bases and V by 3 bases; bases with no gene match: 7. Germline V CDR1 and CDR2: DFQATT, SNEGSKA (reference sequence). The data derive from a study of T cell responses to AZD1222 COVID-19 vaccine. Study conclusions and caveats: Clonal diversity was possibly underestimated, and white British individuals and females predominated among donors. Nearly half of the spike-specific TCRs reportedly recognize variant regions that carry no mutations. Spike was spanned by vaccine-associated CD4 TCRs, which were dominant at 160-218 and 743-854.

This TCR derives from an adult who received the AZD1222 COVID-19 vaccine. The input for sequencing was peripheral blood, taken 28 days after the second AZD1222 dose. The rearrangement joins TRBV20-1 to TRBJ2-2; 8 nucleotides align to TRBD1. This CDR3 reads CSASRQGAVTGELFF. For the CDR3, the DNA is TGCAGTGCTAGTAGGCAGGGGGCCGTCACCGGGGAGCTGTTTTTT.